Sequencing of this TCR beta chain was carried out in a study of T cell repertoires in ileal Crohn's disease. With 2 bases clipped from V and 7 bases from J, the junction kept 3 bases outside the gene matches. Germline CDR1 is MGHRA and CDR2 is YSYEKL. The CDR3 contains 15 residues. Time point here: neoterminal ileum biopsy at postoperative endoscopy, about 6 months after surgery. Generated by immunoSEQ multiplex PCR, the TCRdb table keeps only in-frame clones and is missing some. The data hold fewer than 13,000 clones, with over 70% observed a single time. The sequence came from an adult with Crohn's disease. The sample consisted of ileal tissue. The genes are TRBV4-1 and TRBJ2-1; 12 bases align to TRBD2. CDR3 in amino acids: CASSQRLAGGNEQFF. CDR3 DNA: TGCGCCAGCAGCCAACGGCTAGCGGGGGGGAATGAGCAGTTCTTC.